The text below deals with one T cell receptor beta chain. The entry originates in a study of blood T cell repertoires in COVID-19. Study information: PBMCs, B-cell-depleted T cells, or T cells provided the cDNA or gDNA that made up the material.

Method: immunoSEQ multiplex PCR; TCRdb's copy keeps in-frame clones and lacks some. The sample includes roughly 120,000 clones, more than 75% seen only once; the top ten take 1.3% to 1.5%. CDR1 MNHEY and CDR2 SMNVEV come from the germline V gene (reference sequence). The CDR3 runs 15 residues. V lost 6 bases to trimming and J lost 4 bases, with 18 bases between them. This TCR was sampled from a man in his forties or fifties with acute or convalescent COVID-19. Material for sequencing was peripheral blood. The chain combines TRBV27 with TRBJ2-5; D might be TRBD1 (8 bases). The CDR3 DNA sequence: TGTGCCAGCAGGGCGGCAGGGGGCGGGGGAGAGACCCAGTACTTC. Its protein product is CASRAAGGGGETQYF.